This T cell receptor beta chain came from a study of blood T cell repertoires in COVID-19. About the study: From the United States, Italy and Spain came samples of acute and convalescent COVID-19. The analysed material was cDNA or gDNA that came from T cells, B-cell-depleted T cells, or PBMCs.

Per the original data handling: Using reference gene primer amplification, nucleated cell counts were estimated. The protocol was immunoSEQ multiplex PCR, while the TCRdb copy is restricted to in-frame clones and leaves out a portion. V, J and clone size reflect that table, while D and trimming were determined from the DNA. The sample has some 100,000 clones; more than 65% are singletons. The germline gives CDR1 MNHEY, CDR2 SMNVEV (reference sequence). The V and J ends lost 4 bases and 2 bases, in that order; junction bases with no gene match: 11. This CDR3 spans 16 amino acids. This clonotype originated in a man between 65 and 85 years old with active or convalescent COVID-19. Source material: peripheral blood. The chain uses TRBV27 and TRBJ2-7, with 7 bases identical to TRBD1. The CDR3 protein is CASSSHRTGPPYEQYF. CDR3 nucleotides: TGTGCCAGCAGTTCCCACAGGACAGGTCCACCCTACGAGCAGTACTTC.